This T cell receptor beta chain was observed in a study of blood T cells in healthy people across ages. General study findings and limits: No one knew whether donors had CMV, which possibly confounded expanded clonotype changes.

Next came a second PCR, run for roughly 6 to 11 cycles, which used a sample-barcoded 5' primer along with a J-beta primer mix. TCRdb re-derived calls from the 5' RACE reads in MiXCR, one entry per CDR3 protein. The data show roughly 2 million distinct CDR3 sequences, around 50% seen once. This clonotype was seen only a few times. Antigen specificity is unknown. The V gene lost 2 bases and the J gene lost 1 base, with 13 bases spanning the gap. The CDR3 has 16 amino acids. In germline, CDR1 is MNHEY, CDR2 SVGAGI. Isolation yielded PBMCs, at least 7 million per sample, in every case. A minimum of 5 micrograms of total RNA was extracted per sample.

The receptor was derived from a woman in her 40s in good health. The sequenced material came from blood. This chain uses TRBV6-5 with TRBJ2-3; D possibly corresponds to TRBD2 (7 bases). DNA for the CDR3: TGTGCCAGCAGTTACGGGGGGGCAGGGGGCACAGATACGCAGTATTTT. Translation gives CASSYGGAGGTDTQYF.